This is a list of T cell receptor beta chains from one sample in a study of T cells in Graves' hyperthyroidism and ophthalmopathy. One entry per CDR3 protein, called by TCRdb with MiXCR from the multiplex PCR reads. The sample shows under 800,000 distinct CDR3 sequences, approximately 14% of them seen only once. Sequencing used blood. These TCRs come from a woman younger than 35 with Graves' hyperthyroidism. Each CDR3 is given with its conserved first and last residue. Fields, in order: clone size, J gene, D gene, V gene, CDR3 DNA, CDR3 protein. A D gene is named only where the DNA matches it firmly. Clone size, where shown, is once, few, many, or a class for clones that have expanded.

abundance: many; j_gene: TRBJ2-3; d_gene: TRBD1; v_gene: TRBV28; CDR3nt: TGTGCCAGCAGTAGCAACTCAGGGGGCCGGCCAGATACGCAGTATTTT; CDR3aa: CASSSNSGGRPDTQYF
abundance: NA; j_gene: TRBJ1-2; d_gene: NA; v_gene: TRBV29-1; CDR3nt: TGCAGCGTTGCAGGGGACGAAGCTAACTATGGCTACACCTTC; CDR3aa: CSVAGDEANYGYTF
abundance: many; j_gene: TRBJ1-1; d_gene: NA; v_gene: TRBV3-1; CDR3nt: TGTGCCAGCAGCCAAGGACGCAGAGTGAACACTGAAGCTTTCTTT; CDR3aa: CASSQGRRVNTEAFF
abundance: many; j_gene: TRBJ2-7; d_gene: NA; v_gene: TRBV4-3; CDR3nt: TGCGCCAGCAGCCAAGAAGTAGACGGCGGCTACGAGCAGTACTTC; CDR3aa: CASSQEVDGGYEQYF
abundance: NA; j_gene: TRBJ2-7; d_gene: NA; v_gene: TRBV7-8; CDR3nt: TGTGCCAGCAGCCCCCTCTCTGGTCAAGAGCAGTACTTC; CDR3aa: CASSPLSGQEQYF
abundance: many; j_gene: TRBJ1-5; d_gene: NA; v_gene: TRBV20-1; CDR3nt: TGCAGTGCCTATGACAGTTATAGCAATCAGCCCCAGCATTTT; CDR3aa: CSAYDSYSNQPQHF
abundance: NA; j_gene: TRBJ1-1; d_gene: NA; v_gene: TRBV10-3; CDR3nt: TGTGCCACCGCGACGCCTTATACCCTCGGGGGAGGGGAAGGCGCTGAAGCTTTCTTT; CDR3aa: CATATPYTLGGGEGAEAFF
abundance: NA; j_gene: TRBJ2-3; d_gene: TRBD2; v_gene: TRBV7-8; CDR3nt: TGTGCCAGCAGCTGGCCGACACGGACTAGCGGAAGCACAGATACGCAGTATTTT; CDR3aa: CASSWPTRTSGSTDTQYF
abundance: many; j_gene: TRBJ2-2; d_gene: NA; v_gene: TRBV7-2; CDR3nt: TGTGCCAGCAGAGAAAGGGGGGGGAACACCGGGGAGCTGTTTTTT; CDR3aa: CASRERGGNTGELFF
abundance: NA; j_gene: TRBJ2-7; d_gene: TRBD1; v_gene: TRBV20-1; CDR3nt: TGCAGTGCTTCGAGACAGGGACCGAGCTCCTACGAGCAGTACTTC; CDR3aa: CSASRQGPSSYEQYF
abundance: few; j_gene: TRBJ2-5; d_gene: NA; v_gene: TRBV18; CDR3nt: TGTGCCAGCTCACCCCCCGGGTACCTCCAAGAGACCCAGTACTTC; CDR3aa: CASSPPGYLQETQYF
abundance: NA; j_gene: TRBJ1-5; d_gene: NA; v_gene: TRBV9; CDR3nt: TGTGCCAGCAGCCTATTGACCAGGGGAAACAATCAGCCCCAGCATTTT; CDR3aa: CASSLLTRGNNQPQHF
abundance: NA; j_gene: TRBJ2-3; d_gene: NA; v_gene: TRBV4-1; CDR3nt: TGCGCCAGCAGCCAAGTTCCCCCTAGCGCTCGCACAGATACGCAGTATTTT; CDR3aa: CASSQVPPSARTDTQYF
abundance: NA; j_gene: TRBJ1-3; d_gene: TRBD1; v_gene: TRBV20-1; CDR3nt: TGCAGTGATACCCGGGACAGGGCCGGAAACACCATATATTTT; CDR3aa: CSDTRDRAGNTIYF
abundance: NA; j_gene: TRBJ1-2; d_gene: NA; v_gene: TRBV5-1; CDR3nt: TGCGCCAGCAGCTTAACAGAAGGAGGCTACACCTTC; CDR3aa: CASSLTEGGYTF
abundance: many; j_gene: TRBJ2-2; d_gene: TRBD1; v_gene: TRBV20-1; CDR3nt: TGCAGTGCTAATAACTATGCCACGGACAGGCCCGGGGAGCTGTTTTTT; CDR3aa: CSANNYATDRPGELFF
abundance: NA; j_gene: TRBJ1-6; d_gene: NA; v_gene: TRBV14; CDR3nt: TGTGCCAGCAGCCAAGATCGGAGGGGTCGCTCACCCCTCCACTTT; CDR3aa: CASSQDRRGRSPLHF
abundance: many; j_gene: TRBJ1-1; d_gene: NA; v_gene: TRBV18; CDR3nt: TGTGCCAGCTCCCCCAACGACAACATGAACACTGAAGCTTTCTTT; CDR3aa: CASSPNDNMNTEAFF
abundance: NA; j_gene: TRBJ2-5; d_gene: NA; v_gene: TRBV29-1; CDR3nt: TGCAGCGTTGATCTGGGGGAGACCCAGTACTTC; CDR3aa: CSVDLGETQYF
abundance: NA; j_gene: TRBJ2-3; d_gene: NA; v_gene: TRBV9; CDR3nt: TGTGCCAGCTCCGAGAGCGGTCTCGCAGATACGCAGTATTTT; CDR3aa: CASSESGLADTQYF
abundance: many; j_gene: TRBJ2-3; d_gene: NA; v_gene: TRBV7-3; CDR3nt: TGTGCCAGCAGCTTAACGGGAGGAGGTACAGATACGCAGTATTTT; CDR3aa: CASSLTGGGTDTQYF